This TCR beta chain stems from a study of blood T cell repertoires in COVID-19. Across the study: Acute and convalescent COVID-19 samples came from the United States, Italy and Spain. Sources were T cells, B-cell-depleted T cells, or PBMCs; the material itself was cDNA or gDNA.

In the original analysis: Amplification with reference gene primers provided the estimates of nucleated cell counts. The data were produced by immunoSEQ multiplex PCR, yet TCRdb's version contains in-frame clones alone and is incomplete. The V and J calls and clone size come from that table; D and trimming were worked out from the DNA. Of approximately 150,000 clones detected, roughly 84% appear once; the ten largest clones hold 6.5% to 9%. V dropped 5 bases and J dropped 5; count of bases not matched to a gene: 10. CDR3 length equals 15 residues. CDR1 and CDR2 from the germline V gene are LGHDT and YNNKEL (reference sequence).

The J gene is TRBJ1-1, the V gene TRBV3-1 (or the pseudogene TRBV3-2), with 8 bases lining up with TRBD1. The sequencing input was peripheral blood. The origin of this receptor is a woman aged 45-59 years in a cohort sampled during active or convalescent COVID-19. The CDR3, as DNA: TGTGCCAGCAGCATTCGGACAGGGCCTGGAACTGAAGCTTTCTTT. Its translation: CASSIRTGPGTEAFF.